This T cell receptor beta chain was profiled in a study of T cell changes during pregnancy in multiple sclerosis. Deletions cut 4 bases from V and 5 bases from J, with 25 bases between. CDR3 size: 17 residues. CDR1 and CDR2 from the germline V gene are SGDLS and YYNGEE. The data were produced by immunoSEQ multiplex PCR, yet TCRdb's version contains in-frame clones alone and is incomplete. The table lists about 49,000 clones, approximately 94% of them singletons. The chain uses TRBV9 and TRBJ2-7; TRBD2 is a possible D gene (5 bases). The sequence was obtained from a female donor with multiple sclerosis, enrolled in a pregnancy study. Sequencing used CD8+ T cells from peripheral blood mononuclear cells, obtained before pregnancy. The chain's CDR3 is CASSLGSSSSRGNEQYF. CDR3 nucleotide sequence: TGTGCCAGCAGCCTAGGTTCCAGTTCTAGCCGTGGGAACGAGCAGTACTTC.